This T cell receptor beta chain appears in the sequencing data of a study of blood T cell repertoires in COVID-19. In the study overall: Some COVID-19 samples were acute and others convalescent; all came from the United States, Italy and Spain. PBMCs, B-cell-depleted T cells, or T cells were the source of the cDNA or gDNA that made up the material.

Germline V gene sequence: CDR1 MNHEY, CDR2 SMNVEV (reference sequence). The CDR3 consists of 12 residues. V gave up 5 bases and J gave up 8 bases, with 12 bases separating them. Original data processing: Amplified reference gene primers provided the basis for estimating nucleated cell counts. Method: immunoSEQ multiplex PCR; TCRdb's copy keeps in-frame clones and lacks some. For V, J and clone size, that table is used; D and trimming come from the DNA. The repertoire holds about 52,000 clones, with over 80% as singletons. The sequenced material came from peripheral blood. The V and J genes are TRBV27 and TRBJ1-1, with a weak D call TRBD1 (6 bases). This sequence originates from a man between 65 and 79 years old with active COVID-19. Here the CDR3 DNA reads TGTGCCAGCAGTGAAACAGGGACCGAAGCTTTCTTT. Translating gives CASSETGTEAFF.